The 23 T cell receptor beta chains below were found in one sample sequenced in a study of beta chain features in type 1 diabetes. Study-wide findings and caveats: Among all four CD4+ subsets, Type 1 diabetes patients had TCRB CDR3s that were moderately but significantly shorter.

No antigen is known for these receptors. The authors reverse transcribed all of the isolated RNA, so sequencing captured expressed TCRB transcripts. The protocol was immunoSEQ multiplex PCR, while the TCRdb copy is restricted to in-frame clones and leaves out a portion. The sample holds tens of thousands of clones, under 50% seen once. The sequenced sample consisted of stem cell memory CD4+ T cells from blood. The receptors were sampled from a man between 25 and 39 years old with type 1 diabetes.

A few counts support this clone. The chain has TRBV6-6 and TRBJ2-2; the match to TRBD1 covers 12 bases. V shed 5 bases, J shed 2 bases, and the junction held 3 bases outside the gene matches. The germline CDR1 and CDR2 sequences are MNHNY and SVGAGI (reference sequence). The CDR3 runs 16 residues. The CDR3 bases are TGTGCCAGCAGTCCGGGACAGGGGGCCAACACCGGGGAGCTGTTTTTT. Encoded protein: CASSPGQGANTGELFF.

This rearrangement joins TRBV7-8 to TRBJ2-7; TRBD2 is a possible D gene (7 bases). The germline V and J ends were trimmed by 4 bases and 6 bases, with 16 bases remaining between them. Germline CDR1 SGHVS, CDR2 FQNEAQ. The CDR3 has 14 amino acids. This CDR3 reads CASSYGGRSSEQYF. For the CDR3, the DNA is TGTGCCAGCAGCTACGGGGGGCGCTCTTCCGAGCAGTACTTC.

CDR3 in amino acids: CAWSRLGSEQYF. In nucleotides, the CDR3 is TGTGCCTGGAGTCGCCTAGGATCCGAGCAGTACTTC. This sequence joins TRBV30 and TRBJ2-7; D unresolved. This CDR3 region has 12 residues. Germline CDR1 GTSNPN, CDR2 SVGIG (reference sequence). Trimming pared 2 bases from V and 6 bases from J, leaving 11 bases between.

The chain combines TRBV10-1 with TRBJ2-1, with 7 positions matching TRBD2. The V gene end was trimmed by 2 bases and the J gene end by 2 bases; junction bases not matched to a gene: 3. The CDR3 is 15 residues long. Germline CDR1 is WNHNN and CDR2 is SYGVQD (reference sequence). CDR3: CASSEGLAAYNEQFF. The CDR3 region has the DNA TGCGCCAGCAGTGAGGGCCTAGCGGCCTACAATGAGCAGTTCTTC.

The chain uses TRBV29-1 and TRBJ2-1; maybe TRBD2 (6 bases). The length of the CDR3 is 12 residues. V was trimmed by 6 bases and J by 3 bases, leaving 9 bases between them. Germline V gene lookup returns CDR1 SQVTM and CDR2 ANQGSEA. The CDR3 protein is CSVEGLYNEQFF. The DNA for the CDR3 is TGCAGCGTGGAGGGACTCTACAATGAGCAGTTCTTC.

CDR3: CASSAGAARTSYNEQFF. CDR3 in DNA: TGCGCCAGCAGTGCAGGGGCCGCAAGGACGTCCTACAATGAGCAGTTCTTC. The gene calls are TRBV10-1 and TRBJ2-1, with TRBD1 as a possible D gene (6 bases). The CDR3 contains 17 residues. With 4 bases removed from V and 1 base from J, the gap between germline ends came to 17 bases. From germline, CDR1 is WNHNN and CDR2 SYGVQD (reference sequence).

This clone has more than one count but fewer than ten. V usage is TRBV5-1 and J usage is TRBJ1-2, with D unclear. V was cut by 0 bases and J by 2 bases, with 8 bases left in between. The CDR3 has 14 residues. CDR1 and CDR2 (germline): SGHRS, YFSETQ. In DNA, the CDR3 is TGCGCCAGCAGCTTGGACGGGGAGAACTATGGCTACACCTTC. Translation gives CASSLDGENYGYTF.

The rearrangement uses TRBV4-1 and TRBJ1-2, with D possibly being TRBD1 (6 bases). This CDR3 region has 16 residues. Trimming left V 1 base short and J 4 bases short, with 16 bases between. Germline V gene lookup returns CDR1 MGHRA and CDR2 YSYEKL. The CDR3 protein is CASSQGWTDLFYGYTF. In nucleotides, the CDR3 is TGCGCCAGCAGCCAAGGGTGGACAGACCTATTCTATGGCTACACCTTC.

The chain combines TRBV7-9 with TRBJ1-1; D perhaps matches TRBD1 (6 bases). CDR1 SEHNR and CDR2 FQNEAQ come from the germline V gene (reference sequence). With 1 base removed from V and 3 bases from J, the gap between germline ends came to 12 bases. This CDR3 contains 15 residues. This CDR3 reads CASSLDRVGDTEAFF. For the CDR3, the DNA is TGTGCCAGCAGCTTAGACAGGGTAGGGGACACTGAAGCTTTCTTT.

V is TRBV6-1 and J is TRBJ1-6; a weak D match, TRBD1 (6 bases). The CDR3 runs 13 residues. V was shortened by 8 bases and J by 7 bases, with 12 bases between the two germline ends. Per germline, CDR1 MNHNS and CDR2 SASEGT. The CDR3 protein is CASERGWNSPLHF. The DNA for the CDR3 is TGTGCCAGCGAGAGGGGGTGGAATTCACCCCTCCACTTT.

V gene TRBV5-6 combines with J gene TRBJ1-2; 7 bases fit TRBD1. Germline CDR1 is SGHDT and CDR2 is YYEEEE. J gave up 4 bases and V 3 bases, and 3 bases lay outside the gene matches. The CDR3 loop spans 13 amino acids. The CDR3 bases are TGTGCCAGCAGCTGGGACAGCGCCTATGGCTACACCTTC. It is translated as CASSWDSAYGYTF. Looking up the rest from reference TRBV5-6 and TRBJ1-2 gives the full variable domain: DAGVTQSPTHLIKTRGQQVTLRCSPKSGHDTVSWYQQALGQGPQFIFQYYEEEERQRGNFPDRFSGHQFPNYSSELNVNALLLGDSALYLCASSWDSAYGYTFGSGTRLTVV.

V is TRBV5-6 and J is TRBJ1-5; TRBD1 matches 8 bases. The ends lost 2 bases at V and 7 bases at J; junction bases unmatched: 14. The CDR3 loop spans 17 amino acids. Germline V CDR1 and CDR2: SGHDT, YYEEEE. The CDR3 spells CASSLSGLGQGGQPQHF. In nucleotides, the CDR3 is TGTGCCAGCAGCTTATCGGGACTCGGACAGGGCGGGCAGCCCCAGCATTTT.

The chain couples TRBV5-4 to TRBJ2-3; 10 bases are shared with TRBD2. Germline V gene data show CDR1 as SGHNT and CDR2 as YYREEE (reference sequence). The CDR3 has 16 amino acids. V was clipped by 0 bases and J by 2 bases; unmatched bases: 3. CDR3 sequence reads: CASSLGLAGDTDTQYF. CDR3 in DNA: TGTGCCAGCAGCTTGGGGCTAGCGGGAGACACAGATACGCAGTATTTT. The complete variable domain, with remaining parts taken from reference TRBV5-4 and TRBJ2-3, reads ETGVTQSPTHLIKTRGQQVTLRCSSQSGHNTVSWYQQALGQGPQFIFQYYREEENGRGNFPPRFSGLQFPNYSSELNVNALELDDSALYLCASSLGLAGDTDTQYFGPGTRLTVL.

The V gene is TRBV28, the J gene TRBJ1-5, with D possibly being TRBD1 (5 bases). The CDR3 has 13 residues. V was clipped by 3 bases and J by 5 bases, with 8 bases between them. Looked up from germline, CDR1 is MDHEN and CDR2 is SYDVKM. The CDR3 nucleotides are TGTGCCAGCAGTTTGGGGGGGGATCAGCCCCAGCATTTT. Translated, it gives CASSLGGDQPQHF.

This clone was picked up one time. V and J are TRBV30 and TRBJ2-3, with 12 bases lining up with TRBD1. The V gene's germline CDR1 is GTSNPN and CDR2 SVGIG (reference sequence). J was trimmed by 3 bases and V by 5 bases; bases with no gene match: 9. The CDR3 is 16 amino acids. CDR3 nucleotide sequence: TGTGCCTGGGGGGAGGGACAGGGGGCGCGGACAGATACGCAGTATTTT. Protein product: CAWGEGQGARTDTQYF. Drawing the rest from reference TRBV30 and TRBJ2-3, the complete variable domain is SQTIHQWPATLVQPVGSPLSLECTVEGTSNPNLYWYRQAAGRGLQLLFYSVGIGQISSEVPQNLSASRPQDRQFILSSKKLLLSDSGFYLCAWGEGQGARTDTQYFGPGTRLTVL.

This clone appeared a few times. This sequence joins TRBV25-1 and TRBJ1-2, with 9 bases lining up with TRBD1. The germline V gene has CDR1 MGHDK and CDR2 SYGVNS. With 6 bases clipped from V and 0 bases from J, the junction kept 8 bases outside the gene matches. The CDR3 contains 16 residues. The CDR3 DNA reads TGTGCCAGCAGGCCCGGACAGGGGCTCTCTAACTATGGCTACACCTTC. Amino acids: CASRPGQGLSNYGYTF.

V and J are TRBV5-5 and TRBJ2-3, with 12 bases identical to TRBD2. The CDR3 sequence is 15 residues long. V was clipped by 4 bases and J by 4 bases; unmatched bases: 4. The V gene's germline CDR1 is SGHKS and CDR2 YYEKEE (reference sequence). The CDR3 protein is CASSPSGGGSDTQYF. The CDR3 nucleotides read TGTGCCAGCAGCCCTAGCGGGGGGGGCTCAGATACGCAGTATTTT.

The chain combines TRBV29-1 with TRBJ1-1, with D possibly matching TRBD1 (6 bases). In germline, CDR1 is SQVTM, CDR2 ANQGSEA. Between the trimmed V and J ends, which lost 5 bases and 1 base, there was a span of 11 bases. The length of the CDR3 is 13 residues. CDR3 sequence reads: CSVTTGGNTEAFF. CDR3 coding DNA: TGCAGCGTTACGACAGGAGGGAACACTGAAGCTTTCTTT.

This clone turned up a few times. The rearrangement joins TRBV6-5 to TRBJ2-7; 9 bases align to TRBD1. The CDR3 has 15 amino acids. Looked up from germline, CDR1 is MNHEY and CDR2 is SVGAGI. V was clipped by 6 bases and J by 3 bases; unmatched bases: 9. The CDR3 spells CASRPGQGPFYEQYF. The CDR3 nucleotides read TGTGCCAGCAGACCTGGACAGGGGCCCTTCTACGAGCAGTACTTC.

There are a few counts of this clone. V usage is TRBV5-1 and J usage is TRBJ2-3, with D perhaps TRBD1 (6 bases). Germline V CDR1 and CDR2: SGHRS, YFSETQ. The V and J ends lost 0 bases and 5 bases respectively, with 10 bases between them. This CDR3 spans 14 amino acids. The CDR3 DNA reads TGCGCCAGCAGCTTGGCGGACAGTGGAGATACGCAGTATTTT. Translating gives CASSLADSGDTQYF.

The J gene is TRBJ2-1, the V gene TRBV5-1; TRBD2 matches at 8 bases. The CDR3 is made up of 18 amino acids. The V gene end was trimmed by 4 bases and the J gene end by 6 bases; junction bases not matched to a gene: 18. The germline V gene has CDR1 SGHRS and CDR2 YFSETQ. The CDR3 protein is CASSHRTAGTRGTNEQFF. In nucleotides, the CDR3 is TGCGCCAGCAGCCATAGGACAGCCGGGACTAGAGGAACCAATGAGCAGTTCTTC.

J is TRBJ2-7 and V is TRBV18, with 7 bases fitting TRBD1. Unmatched junction bases numbered 5, after V lost 5 bases and J lost 4 bases. The CDR3 contains 13 residues. Germline V CDR1 and CDR2: KGHSH, LQKENI. DNA for the CDR3: TGTGCCAGCTCAAGGGGGCGCGGGTACGAGCAGTACTTC. It is translated as CASSRGRGYEQYF. Full variable domain (remainder filled in from reference TRBV18 and TRBJ2-7): NAGVMQNPRHLVRRRGQEARLRCSPMKGHSHVYWYRQLPEEGLKFMVYLQKENIIDESGMPKERFSAEFPKEGPSILRIQQVVRGDSAAYFCASSRGRGYEQYFGPGTRLTVT.

J is TRBJ2-3 and V is TRBV4-2; TRBD2 agrees at 11 bases. There are 19 residues in the CDR3. Trimming at V came to 4 bases and at J to 4 bases, leaving 16 bases not matched to a gene. The germline V gene has CDR1 LGHNA and CDR2 YNFKEQ. For the CDR3, the DNA is TGTGCCAGCAGCCGCCGAAGTGGGACTAGCGGACCTGGTGCAGATACGCAGTATTTT. It specifies CASSRRSGTSGPGADTQYF.